Listed here are 28 T cell receptor beta chains from one sample, sequenced in a study of cytomegalovirus exposure and HLA in healthy donors. Use of 60 Vbeta and 13 Jbeta primers characterized the PCR. Sequenced by immunoSEQ multiplex PCR; TCRdb stores in-frame clones only, minus some. This repertoire shows about 130,000 clones, 70% to 80% found once; its top ten account for about 1.8%. Sequencing was performed on PBMCs. Receptors originate from a woman aged 45 to 65 in good health and CMV-seronegative.

V is TRBV4-3 and J is TRBJ1-2; 12 positions match TRBD1. CDR1 is LGHNA and CDR2 is YSLEER in the germline V gene. The CDR3 length is 14 residues. V shed 1 base and J 6 bases; nucleotides not matched to a gene: 0. In DNA form, the CDR3 reads TGCGCCAGCAGCCAAGGGGACAGGGGGCATGGCTACACCTTC. This codes for CASSQGDRGHGYTF.

A few counts support this clone. The V and J genes are TRBV6-5 and TRBJ1-1; no firm D call. The CDR3 length is 16 residues. Trimming took 0 bases from V and 5 from J, leaving 16 bases between them. The germline V gene encodes CDR1 MNHEY and CDR2 SVGAGI. CDR3 amino acids: CASSYSGGFVDTEAFF. Written as DNA, the CDR3 is TGTGCCAGCAGTTACTCGGGAGGGTTTGTGGATACTGAAGCTTTCTTT.

This sequence joins TRBV27 and TRBJ2-3; TRBD2 matches at 8 bases. The CDR3 loop spans 15 amino acids. V dropped 3 bases and J dropped 3; count of bases not matched to a gene: 5. Germline V gene sequence: CDR1 MNHEY, CDR2 SMNVEV (reference sequence). The CDR3 region has the DNA TGTGCCAGCAGTTTGGGACTAGTGAAGACAGATACGCAGTATTTT. Translated: CASSLGLVKTDTQYF.

The chain has TRBV6-5 and TRBJ1-2, with D tentatively TRBD1 (5 bases). CDR1 is MNHEY, CDR2 SVGAGI, per germline. This CDR3 contains 15 residues. The germline V and J ends were trimmed by 4 bases and 5 bases, with 17 bases remaining between them. The CDR3 reads CASSSSGPQGYGYTF. CDR3 nucleotides: TGTGCCAGCAGTTCATCCGGGCCTCAGGGTTATGGCTACACCTTC.

The genes are TRBV9 and TRBJ2-7; tentative D call: TRBD2 (7 bases). The CDR3 has 14 residues. V was trimmed by 4 bases and J by 3 bases, leaving 14 bases between them. Per germline, CDR1 SGDLS and CDR2 YYNGEE. Here the CDR3 reads CASSPRGGFYEQYF. The CDR3 region has the DNA TGTGCCAGCAGCCCGAGGGGGGGATTCTACGAGCAGTACTTC.

The chain carries TRBV7-8 and TRBJ2-7; D ambiguous. Trimming pared 2 bases from V and 2 bases from J, leaving 10 bases between. There are 14 residues in the CDR3. From germline, CDR1 is SGHVS and CDR2 FQNEAQ. The CDR3 region has the DNA TGTGCCAGCAGCTTAAGATCCGCGGCCTACGAGCAGTACGTC. Protein sequence: CASSLRSAAYEQYV.

The chain joins TRBV4-1 to TRBJ1-5, with a tentative D call TRBD1 (5 bases). Germline-derived CDR1 and CDR2 are MGHRA and YSYEKL. Trimming removed 0 bases from V and 4 bases from J, with 10 bases in between. The CDR3 loop spans 15 amino acids. CDR3 loop: CASSQDGGMNQPQHF. The DNA of the CDR3 is TGCGCCAGCAGCCAAGATGGGGGGATGAATCAGCCCCAGCATTTT.

This clone turned up a few times. J is TRBJ2-6 and V is TRBV4-3; tentative D call: TRBD2 (5 bases). Trimming shortened V by 4 bases and J by 1 base, and 11 bases separated the two germline ends. From germline, CDR1 is LGHNA and CDR2 YSLEER. This CDR3 region has 16 residues. The CDR3 nucleotides read TGCGCCAGCAGCCTGTACGGGGAATCTGGGGCCAACGTCCTGACTTTC. Amino acids: CASSLYGESGANVLTF.

The gene calls are TRBV28 and TRBJ1-2, with D maybe TRBD1 (6 bases). Germline loops: CDR1 MDHEN, CDR2 SYDVKM. The CDR3 has 11 residues. V was clipped by 8 bases and J by 4 bases, with 8 bases between them. CDR3 sequence reads: CASSGAYGYTF. CDR3 nucleotide sequence: TGTGCCAGCTCAGGGGCCTATGGCTACACCTTC.

Only a few counts were recorded for this clone. The gene calls are TRBV7-9 and TRBJ1-3; D not resolved. The V end was cut by 5 bases, the J end by 9 bases, with 11 bases between. The germline gives CDR1 SEHNR, CDR2 FQNEAQ (reference sequence). CDR3 length: 12 amino acids. CDR3 in amino acids: CASSHLPGTIYF. The DNA of the CDR3 is TGTGCCAGCAGCCACCTTCCCGGCACCATATATTTT.

V and J are TRBV9 and TRBJ2-2; D is possibly TRBD2 (5 bases). V dropped 0 bases and J dropped 5 bases, with 14 bases sitting between them. This CDR3 region has 16 residues. Germline-derived CDR1 and CDR2 are SGDLS and YYNGEE. CDR3 in amino acids: CASSVEASSFTGELFF. The CDR3 nucleotides are TGTGCCAGCAGCGTAGAGGCTAGCAGTTTTACCGGGGAGCTGTTTTTT.

The chain combines TRBV4-3 with TRBJ1-2; 8 positions match TRBD1. This CDR3 has 15 residues. With V trimmed by 3 bases and J by 8 bases, 11 bases remained unmatched. Germline V gene lookup returns CDR1 LGHNA and CDR2 YSLEER. The CDR3 loop is CASSQDRALSGGYTF. In DNA, the CDR3 is TGCGCCAGCAGCCAGGACAGGGCGCTTTCAGGGGGCTACACCTTC.

The V and J genes are TRBV5-4 and TRBJ1-2; 8 bases fit TRBD1. Trimming removed 7 bases from V and 4 bases from J; junction bases left unmatched: 6. This CDR3 has 13 amino acids. Germline V gene sequence: CDR1 SGHNT, CDR2 YYREEE (reference sequence). The CDR3 nucleotides read TGTGCCAGCGCAATCACAGGGGGCTATGGCTACACCTTC. Translating it yields CASAITGGYGYTF.

The CDR3 region has the DNA TGTGCCAGCAACGCAGCCGGGAGAAAGACTGAAGCTTTCTTT. Its translation is CASNAAGRKTEAFF. This chain links TRBV9 with TRBJ1-1; no clear D gene. Per germline, CDR1 SGDLS and CDR2 YYNGEE. Trimming cost V 6 bases and J 5 bases, with 17 bases left between them. The CDR3 loop spans 14 amino acids.

The rearrangement uses TRBV7-3 and TRBJ2-3; 15 bases align to TRBD2. The trim removed 5 bases at V and 8 bases at J, leaving 14 bases unmatched. There are 18 residues in the CDR3. Germline V gene lookup returns CDR1 SGHTA and CDR2 FQGTGA. The CDR3 coding sequence is TGTGCCAGCAGCCTCCGGACTAGCGGGAGGGCCACAAACGTTACGCAGTATTTT. It codes for CASSLRTSGRATNVTQYF.

This chain joins TRBV18 and TRBJ1-4, with a tentative D call TRBD1 (6 bases). Trimming cost V 3 bases and J 5 bases, with 19 bases left between them. Germline assignment: CDR1 KGHSH and CDR2 LQKENI. This CDR3 is 17 amino acids long. CDR3 nucleotide sequence: TGTGCCAGCTCACCTCCGAACACAGGGAGAGGGAATGAAAAACTGTTTTTT. Its translation is CASSPPNTGRGNEKLFF.

This clone appeared once. This chain connects TRBV6-1 to TRBJ2-7; TRBD2 aligns across 9 bases. The V gene end was trimmed by 2 bases and the J gene end by 3 bases; junction bases not matched to a gene: 5. This CDR3 region has 15 residues. CDR1 and CDR2 (germline): MNHNS, SASEGT. The DNA for the CDR3 is TGTGCCAGCAGTGAACGGGGTAGCGGGAGCTACGAGCAGTACGTC. Encoded protein: CASSERGSGSYEQYV.

For this clone: At the DNA level, this CDR3 is encoded by other sequences in the same sample as well. V is TRBV7-2 and J is TRBJ2-7; D gene uncertain. Trimming shortened V by 0 bases and J by 4 bases, and 7 bases separated the two germline ends. The CDR3 is 13 residues long. Germline V gene sequence: CDR1 SGHTA, CDR2 FQGNSA. This chain's CDR3 is CASSLASVYEQYF. The DNA of the CDR3 is TGTGCCAGCAGCTTAGCGTCCGTTTACGAGCAGTACTTC.

Turning to this clone: A junction end diverges from the germline sequence, so it may reflect a read error. In the same sample, other DNA sequences code for this CDR3. The gene calls are TRBV4-3 and TRBJ1-1; no reliable D call. This CDR3 contains 13 residues. The germline V gene encodes CDR1 LGHNA and CDR2 YSLEER. The CDR3 is CASSQFRNTEAFF. Written as DNA, the CDR3 is TGCGCCAGCAGCCAATTCAGGAACACTGAGGCTTTCTTT.

This chain uses TRBV5-1 with TRBJ1-1; perhaps TRBD1 as D (6 bases). CDR1 is SGHRS and CDR2 is YFSETQ in the germline V gene. CDR3 length equals 16 residues. V lost 6 bases, J lost 1 base, and 19 bases lay in between. CDR3 sequence: CASTSGAGAANTEAFF. The CDR3 DNA follows: TGCGCCAGCACTTCAGGGGCAGGGGCAGCGAACACTGAAGCTTTCTTT.

The chain has TRBV30 and TRBJ2-7; 7 positions agree with TRBD2. CDR3 length: 14 residues. Germline CDR1 is GTSNPN and CDR2 is SVGIG (reference sequence). V was pared by 2 bases and J by 1 base, with 5 bases of the junction left unmatched. As DNA, the CDR3 is TGTGCCTGGAGTTTTGGCGGGAGTTCCTACGAGCAGTACGTC. Protein: CAWSFGGSSYEQYV.

This chain links TRBV6-5 with TRBJ2-7, with 8 bases aligning to TRBD1. With V trimmed by 5 bases and J by 3 bases, 3 bases remained unmatched. The CDR3 length is 13 residues. Germline V lookup: CDR1 MNHEY, CDR2 SVGAGI. The CDR3 nucleotides read TGTGCCAGCAGTCAGGGGACAGGCTACGAGCAGTACGTC. This codes for CASSQGTGYEQYV.

A single count supports this clone. The chain recombines TRBV4-2 with TRBJ2-2, with unresolved D. Germline CDR1 LGHNA, CDR2 YNFKEQ. This CDR3 region has 16 residues. V was cut by 4 bases and J by 3 bases, with 15 bases left in between. Here the CDR3 reads CASSRGSALYTGELFF. The CDR3 DNA sequence: TGTGCCAGCAGCCGAGGATCGGCCCTTTACACCGGGGAGCTGTTTTTT.

The gene calls are TRBV5-6 and TRBJ2-5, with no clear D. Germline V CDR1 and CDR2: SGHDT, YYEEEE. V was cut by 3 bases and J by 2 bases, with 14 bases left in between. The CDR3 has 15 amino acids. The CDR3 sequence: CASSYTPRGQETQYF. Here the CDR3 DNA reads TGTGCCAGCAGCTATACCCCTCGCGGACAAGAGACCCAGTACTTC.

The chain joins TRBV11-1 to TRBJ2-7; TRBD2 matches at 7 bases. V trimming: 5 bases; J trimming: 3 bases; junction bases outside the gene matches: 4. The CDR3 runs 13 residues. Per germline, CDR1 SGHAT and CDR2 FQDESV (reference sequence). This CDR3 reads CASSPGGYYEQYF. CDR3 DNA: TGTGCCAGCAGCCCGGGGGGTTACTACGAGCAGTACTTC. The full variable domain, rest sourced from reference TRBV11-1 and TRBJ2-7, is EAEVAQSPRYKITEKSQAVAFWCDPISGHATLYWYRQILGQGPELLVQFQDESVVDDSQLPKDRFSAERLKGVDSTLKIQPAELGDSAMYLCASSPGGYYEQYFGPGTRLTVT.

This chain joins TRBV6-1 and TRBJ1-2; D is uncertain. Trimming removed 8 bases from V and 8 bases from J, with 12 bases in between. Germline V gene sequence: CDR1 MNHNS, CDR2 SASEGT. CDR3 size: 11 residues. For the CDR3, the DNA is TGTGCCAGCGGCGGGTATGGAGGCTACACCTTC. It translates to CASGGYGGYTF.

The rearrangement uses TRBV9 and TRBJ1-1; TRBD1 agrees at 8 bases. CDR3 size: 15 residues. V lost 3 bases, J lost 3 bases, and 7 bases stayed unmatched. Germline values: CDR1 SGDLS, CDR2 YYNGEE. CDR3 sequence (DNA): TGTGCCAGCAGCGCAAACAGGGGGAGGCACACTGAAGCTTTCTTT. Amino acids: CASSANRGRHTEAFF.

This chain connects TRBV7-3 to TRBJ2-3; TRBD2 is a possible D gene (7 bases). V was clipped by 1 base and J by 2 bases, with 13 bases between them. CDR1 is SGHTA and CDR2 is FQGTGA in the germline V gene. This CDR3 spans 16 amino acids. CDR3 in amino acids: CASSLNGGGHTDTQYF. In DNA form, the CDR3 reads TGTGCCAGCAGCTTAAACGGCGGGGGACACACAGATACGCAGTATTTT. The full variable domain, rest sourced from reference TRBV7-3 and TRBJ2-3, is GAGVSQTPSNKVTEKGKYVELRCDPISGHTALYWYRQSLGQGPEFLIYFQGTGAADDSGLPNDRFFAVRPEGSVSTLKIQRTERGDSAVYLCASSLNGGGHTDTQYFGPGTRLTVL.